Each of the 19 T cell receptor beta chains below was sequenced from the same sample in a study of OX40 agonist ivuxolimab in advanced cancers. Profiled with immunoSEQ multiplex PCR; TCRdb holds only in-frame clones, not every one. The data hold about 82,000 clones, with less than 85% observed a single time. The sample here was CD4+ or CD8+ T cells sorted from blood, taken in a trial of the OX40 agonist ivuxolimab. These receptors came from an adult with an advanced solid tumor such as melanoma, head and neck, liver or kidney cancer.

The gene calls are TRBV7-9 and TRBJ2-7, with 9 bases that match TRBD2. J was trimmed by 5 bases and V by 5 bases; bases with no gene match: 13. Per germline, CDR1 SEHNR and CDR2 FQNEAQ (reference sequence). This CDR3 spans 16 amino acids. This CDR3 reads CASSPRGSGGLDEQYF. The CDR3 nucleotides read TGTGCCAGCAGCCCCAGGGGAAGCGGGGGGCTCGACGAGCAGTACTTC.

The genes are TRBV5-1 and TRBJ2-3; either TRBD1 or TRBD2 may supply D (6 bases each). The germline V and J ends were trimmed by 6 bases and 7 bases, with 15 bases remaining between them. This CDR3 spans 13 amino acids. Looked up from germline, CDR1 is SGHRS and CDR2 is YFSETQ. The DNA of the CDR3 is TGCGCCAGCACCTCTGTAGGGGGGAATACGCAGTATTTT. Its translation is CASTSVGGNTQYF.

This chain connects TRBV30 to TRBJ1-4, with TRBD1 matching over 9 bases. This CDR3 is 19 amino acids long. Germline values: CDR1 GTSNPN, CDR2 SVGIG (reference sequence). Germline trimming cut 3 bases from V and 8 bases from J; bases unmatched to any gene: 22. DNA for the CDR3: TGTGCCTGGAGCCCTCTTCTCTACGGGACAGGGAGGGCGTCGGAAAAACTGTTTTTT. It translates to CAWSPLLYGTGRASEKLFF.

The V call is TRBV4-3, the J call TRBJ2-2; D not certain. Trimming cost V 0 bases and J 1 base, with 9 bases left between them. This CDR3 spans 16 amino acids. Germline V gives CDR1 LGHNA, CDR2 YSLEER. This chain's CDR3 is CASSQDFVENTGELFF. CDR3 nucleotides: TGCGCCAGCAGCCAAGATTTTGTTGAGAACACCGGGGAGCTGTTTTTT.

CDR3 nucleotides: TGTGCCATCACGGGACAGGGCATGGACAATGAGCAGTTCTTC. Its protein is CAITGQGMDNEQFF. The chain is built from TRBV10-3 and TRBJ2-1; 9 bases fit TRBD1. The CDR3 is 14 residues long. CDR1 and CDR2 (germline): ENHRY, SYGVKD. The ends lost 7 bases at V and 5 bases at J; junction bases unmatched: 6.

V is TRBV18 and J is TRBJ2-7; D remains ambiguous. Trimming took 6 bases from V and 7 from J, leaving 16 bases between them. CDR3 length: 13 residues. Germline V lookup: CDR1 KGHSH, CDR2 LQKENI. This chain's CDR3 is CASSPKVTVEQYF. CDR3 sequence (DNA): TGTGCCAGCTCTCCTAAAGTTACGGTTGAGCAGTACTTC.

This clone was observed once. J is TRBJ1-2 and V is TRBV2, with D unresolved. Trimming left V 4 bases short and J 7 bases short, with 13 bases between. CDR1 and CDR2 (germline): SNHLY, FYNNEI. The CDR3 consists of 13 residues. The CDR3 nucleotides read TGTGCCAGCAGTGTCATGGTTTCTGCTGGCTACACCTTC. Its protein product is CASSVMVSAGYTF.

This sequence joins TRBV7-9 and TRBJ2-7; 9 nucleotides match TRBD1. J gave up 9 bases and V 4 bases, and 10 bases lay outside the gene matches. The CDR3 is made up of 14 amino acids. Germline CDR1 reads SEHNR; CDR2 reads FQNEAQ (reference sequence). DNA of the CDR3: TGTGCCAGCAGCTCGGGACAGGGACCCCTTGGGCAGTACTTC. It specifies CASSSGQGPLGQYF.

J is TRBJ2-7 and V is TRBV25-1; D not resolved. This CDR3 spans 14 amino acids. Trimming pared 2 bases from V and 3 bases from J, leaving 11 bases between. Germline V gene sequence: CDR1 MGHDK, CDR2 SYGVNS. As DNA, the CDR3 is TGTGCCAGCAGTGAACGGGTTGGTGTCTACGAGCAGTACTTC. Its protein is CASSERVGVYEQYF.

The chain is built from TRBV7-9 and TRBJ1-5; D is unclear. The CDR3 runs to 13 residues. The germline gives CDR1 SEHNR, CDR2 FQNEAQ (reference sequence). Trimming removed 3 bases from V and 3 bases from J, with 6 bases in between. CDR3 sequence (DNA): TGTGCCAGCAGCTTTTCAGACAATCAGCCCCAGCATTTT. Translating it yields CASSFSDNQPQHF.

J is TRBJ2-4 and V is TRBV7-9; D call uncertain. This CDR3 has 14 amino acids. V was shortened by 1 base and J by 6 bases, with 10 bases between the two germline ends. Germline CDR1 SEHNR, CDR2 FQNEAQ (reference sequence). CDR3 sequence (DNA): TGTGCCAGCAGCTTAGACGGACCCTTAAACATTCAGTACTTC. Translation: CASSLDGPLNIQYF.

The J gene is TRBJ2-2, the V gene TRBV4-2; D perhaps matches TRBD2 (5 bases). Trimming took off 3 bases at V and 3 bases at J, with 14 bases between the two ends. Germline CDR1 LGHNA, CDR2 YNFKEQ. This CDR3 contains 16 residues. CDR3 region: CASSHARGGDTGELFF. CDR3 DNA sequence: TGTGCCAGCAGCCACGCCCGGGGTGGTGACACCGGGGAGCTGTTTTTT.

V and J are TRBV19 and TRBJ2-5; D call uncertain. The V end lost 3 bases, the J end lost 1 base, and 12 bases lay between the germline ends. This CDR3 has 15 amino acids. Germline values: CDR1 LNHDA, CDR2 SQIVND (reference sequence). The CDR3 protein is CASSIGTSLQETQYF. In DNA form, the CDR3 reads TGTGCCAGTAGTATTGGAACGAGCCTCCAAGAGACCCAGTACTTC.

The J gene is TRBJ2-1, the V gene TRBV7-2; 7 bases map to TRBD1. CDR1 and CDR2 (germline): SGHTA, FQGNSA. This CDR3 has 14 amino acids. V shed 4 bases and J 8 bases; nucleotides not matched to a gene: 8. The CDR3 spells CASSSHTGDHEQFF. The CDR3 coding sequence is TGTGCCAGCAGCTCCCATACAGGGGACCATGAGCAGTTCTTC.

The chain couples TRBV7-8 to TRBJ1-5; TRBD1 aligns across 7 bases. The germline gives CDR1 SGHVS, CDR2 FQNEAQ. The CDR3 is 15 residues long. J was trimmed by 1 base and V by 4 bases; bases with no gene match: 4. CDR3 nucleotide sequence: TGTGCCAGCAGCTCCGGGACAGACAGCAATCAGCCCCAGCATTTT. Amino acids: CASSSGTDSNQPQHF.

The V gene is TRBV19, the J gene TRBJ2-3; 11 positions agree with TRBD2. After removal of 3 bases from V and 4 bases from J, the junction contained 6 bases not matched to a gene. Looked up from germline, CDR1 is LNHDA and CDR2 is SQIVND (reference sequence). The CDR3 is 16 residues long. The CDR3: CASSMDSGGAADTQYF. In DNA form, the CDR3 reads TGTGCCAGTAGTATGGATAGCGGGGGGGCAGCAGATACGCAGTATTTT.

The chain employs TRBV7-9 and TRBJ1-2; D uncertain. V was shortened by 1 base and J by 4 bases, with 16 bases between the two germline ends. The CDR3 extends over 16 amino acids. Per the germline V gene, CDR1 is SEHNR and CDR2 is FQNEAQ (reference sequence). Here the CDR3 reads CASSLVGSLQAYGYTF. The CDR3 nucleotides read TGTGCCAGCAGCTTAGTAGGCTCTCTCCAGGCCTATGGCTACACCTTC.

V is TRBV11-2 and J is TRBJ1-5, with 9 bases matching TRBD1. CDR3 length equals 15 residues. V lost 0 bases, J lost 5 bases, and 2 bases stayed unmatched. CDR1 is SGHAT, CDR2 FQNNGV, per germline. The CDR3 sequence: CASSLDGQGHQPQHF. Written as DNA, the CDR3 is TGTGCCAGCAGCTTAGACGGACAGGGGCATCAGCCCCAGCATTTT. The variable domain in full, with the rest retrieved from reference TRBV11-2 and TRBJ1-5, is EAGVAQSPRYKIIEKRQSVAFWCNPISGHATLYWYQQILGQGPKLLIQFQNNGVVDDSQLPKDRFSAERLKGVDSTLKIQPAKLEDSAVYLCASSLDGQGHQPQHFGDGTRLSIL.

This chain joins TRBV5-1 and TRBJ2-3; 8 bases line up with TRBD2. The CDR3 is 15 amino acids. Germline lookup yields CDR1 SGHRS and CDR2 YFSETQ. The V segment lost 1 base and the J segment 0 bases; nucleotides outside the gene matches: 1. CDR3 in DNA: TGCGCCAGCAGCTTGAGCGGGGGAAGCACAGATACGCAGTATTTT. Translated, it gives CASSLSGGSTDTQYF. Supplemented by reference TRBV5-1 and TRBJ2-3, the full variable domain reads KAGVTQTPRYLIKTRGQQVTLSCSPISGHRSVSWYQQTPGQGLQFLFEYFSETQRNKGNFPGRFSGRQFSNSRSEMNVSTLELGDSALYLCASSLSGGSTDTQYFGPGTRLTVL.